A single sample is the source of the 2 T cell receptor beta chains below, sequenced in a study of blood T cells in healthy people across ages (dated by TCRdb to the mid-2010s). Receptor libraries were prepared by 5' RACE. The listed sequencing device is Illumina HiSeq 2500. A second about 7 to 11 cycle PCR used a sample-barcoded 5' primer and a J-beta primer mix. TCRdb reran the public reads through fastp at Q25 and MiXCR, keeping productive beta chains. Each record represents a unique CDR3 protein, reported with the most common genes and DNA among its rows. The sample data list 750,000 to 950,000 distinct CDR3 sequences, and under 30% of these were observed just once. The ten largest clonotypes hold roughly 3.1% of the sample. These records were also assigned to another study, of T cells of mothers and their children.

Sequenced sample: blood. The receptor source for this set is a boy younger than 18 in good health.

This clonotype came up a few times. The chain uses TRBV10-3 and TRBJ1-2; 7 nucleotides agree with TRBD1. Unmatched junction bases numbered 1, after V lost 0 bases and J lost 6 bases. This CDR3 comprises 13 residues. Germline-derived CDR1 and CDR2 are ENHRY and SYGVKD. CDR3 nucleotide sequence: TGTGCCATCAGTGAGTCAGGGGGCGATGGCTACACCTTC. This sequence encodes CAISESGGDGYTF.

The chain employs TRBV9 and TRBJ2-1; possible D gene TRBD1, 5 bases. Per the germline V gene, CDR1 is SGDLS and CDR2 is YYNGEE. V was trimmed by 2 bases and J by 8 bases, leaving 26 bases between them. This CDR3 contains 18 residues. CDR3: CASSVAASWTRATDEQFF. The CDR3 nucleotides read TGTGCCAGCAGCGTTGCCGCGAGTTGGACCAGGGCCACCGATGAGCAGTTCTTC.